These 18 T cell receptor beta chains share one sample of origin, sequenced in a study of T cell repertoires in cytomegalovirus infection. A single record per CDR3 protein comes from TCRdb applying MiXCR to the reads. The table includes fewer than 350,000 distinct CDR3 sequences, roughly 15% detected once. The sequencing sample was made of PBMCs. The origin of the receptors is a human donor in good health (CMV status not recorded). Some clones in this sample may be carry-over from other donors' samples.

This clonotype was recorded only once. This chain links TRBV20-1 with TRBJ2-7; 9 nucleotides agree with TRBD1. Germline V lookup: CDR1 DFQATT, CDR2 SNEGSKA (reference sequence). Germline trimming cut 5 bases from V and 2 bases from J; bases unmatched to any gene: 7. The CDR3 has 14 amino acids. CDR3 in amino acids: CSAAGTGNPYEQYF. The CDR3 DNA is TGCAGTGCTGCCGGGACAGGGAACCCCTACGAGCAGTACTTC.

The chain recombines TRBV28 with TRBJ1-2; 12 positions match TRBD1. There are 18 residues in the CDR3. Germline V gene data show CDR1 as MDHEN and CDR2 as SYDVKM. J gave up 0 bases and V 4 bases, and 9 bases lay outside the gene matches. The CDR3 sequence: CASSWDRGRGLSNYGYTF. CDR3 sequence (DNA): TGTGCCAGCAGTTGGGACAGGGGGCGCGGACTATCTAACTATGGCTACACCTTC.

The chain couples TRBV20-1 to TRBJ2-4, with 8 bases fitting TRBD1. V gave up 4 bases and J gave up 6 bases; unmatched junction bases: 5. Germline V gene lookup returns CDR1 DFQATT and CDR2 SNEGSKA (reference sequence). The CDR3 is 13 amino acids. The CDR3 region has the DNA TGCAGTGCTAACACAGGGGGTAGAAACATTCAGTACTTC. Its protein is CSANTGGRNIQYF.

This clonotype has a count of ten or more. The chain combines TRBV6-5 with TRBJ2-6; 7 bases agree with TRBD1. Germline CDR1 and CDR2: MNHEY and SVGAGI. The J segment lost 0 bases and the V segment lost 9 bases, leaving 11 bases of the junction unmatched. The CDR3 is made up of 17 amino acids. DNA of the CDR3: TGTGCCAGTTCCACTCAGGGGGTAACCTCTGGGGCCAACGTCCTGACTTTC. Protein product: CASSTQGVTSGANVLTF.

This clonotype was detected only a few times. The chain combines TRBV11-2 with TRBJ1-3; 9 nucleotides agree with TRBD1. Per germline, CDR1 SGHAT and CDR2 FQNNGV. The ends lost 2 bases at V and 7 bases at J; junction bases unmatched: 9. The CDR3 runs 16 residues. CDR3 coding DNA: TGTGCCAGCAGCTTACGGGGGGACAGGGCGAGTAACACCATATATTTT. Translating it yields CASSLRGDRASNTIYF.

This clonotype was picked up a small number of times. The chain joins TRBV5-1 to TRBJ1-4; 7 bases agree with TRBD1. With 4 bases clipped from V and 12 bases from J, the junction kept 6 bases outside the gene matches. The germline CDR1 and CDR2 sequences are SGHRS and YFSETQ. This CDR3 is 12 amino acids long. This CDR3 is CASSLDRDELFF. In nucleotides, the CDR3 is TGCGCCAGCAGCCTCGACAGGGATGAACTGTTTTTT.

This clonotype was observed at least ten times. This sequence joins TRBV7-8 and TRBJ2-2; 11 bases are a match to TRBD2. With V trimmed by 5 bases and J by 0 bases, 14 bases remained unmatched. Germline CDR1 and CDR2: SGHVS and FQNEAQ. This CDR3 is built from 20 residues. The CDR3 is CASSRAGRLAGGPNTGELFF. CDR3 bases: TGTGCCAGCAGCCGGGCTGGTCGGCTAGCGGGGGGTCCGAACACCGGGGAGCTGTTTTTT.

A few counts support this clonotype. The chain joins TRBV18 to TRBJ1-1, with 7 positions matching TRBD1. Germline V CDR1 and CDR2: KGHSH, LQKENI. After removal of 6 bases from V and 2 bases from J, the junction contained 9 bases not matched to a gene. CDR3 size: 15 residues. Written as DNA, the CDR3 is TGTGCCAGCTCGCCTGCAGGGGGGATAAACACTGAAGCTTTCTTT. Translation gives CASSPAGGINTEAFF.

This chain uses TRBV25-1 with TRBJ2-2; 9 bases line up with TRBD1. V lost 2 bases to trimming and J lost 3 bases; unmatched junction nucleotides: 7. The CDR3 has 17 amino acids. From germline, CDR1 is MGHDK and CDR2 SYGVNS. CDR3 in amino acids: CASSEGPGQGYTGELFF. As DNA, the CDR3 is TGTGCCAGCAGTGAAGGCCCTGGACAGGGGTACACCGGGGAGCTGTTTTTT.

This rearrangement joins TRBV5-1 to TRBJ2-7, with 9 bases matching TRBD1. Germline trimming cut 2 bases from V and 5 bases from J; bases unmatched to any gene: 5. Per germline, CDR1 SGHRS and CDR2 YFSETQ. The CDR3 has 14 amino acids. Here the CDR3 reads CASSFGTGTHEQYF. CDR3 sequence (DNA): TGCGCCAGCAGCTTCGGGACAGGGACCCACGAGCAGTACTTC. The full variable domain, its missing parts supplied by reference TRBV5-1 and TRBJ2-7, is KAGVTQTPRYLIKTRGQQVTLSCSPISGHRSVSWYQQTPGQGLQFLFEYFSETQRNKGNFPGRFSGRQFSNSRSEMNVSTLELGDSALYLCASSFGTGTHEQYFGPGTRLTVT.

This clonotype was observed a handful of times. The chain uses TRBV19 and TRBJ1-5, with 11 bases fitting TRBD1. This CDR3 has 14 amino acids. J was trimmed by 6 bases and V by 7 bases; bases with no gene match: 5. Germline V gene lookup returns CDR1 LNHDA and CDR2 SQIVND (reference sequence). The CDR3 nucleotides read TGTGCCAGTAAAGTGGACAGGGGGCCTCAGCCCCAGCATTTT. Its protein product is CASKVDRGPQPQHF.

V gene TRBV7-4 combines with J gene TRBJ2-3, with TRBD2 matching over 13 bases. V shed 6 bases, J shed 2 bases, and the junction held 8 bases outside the gene matches. The CDR3 covers 17 residues. Per the germline V gene, CDR1 is SGHVT and CDR2 is SQSDAQ. In DNA, the CDR3 is TGTGCCAGCAGTTTTGGGACTAGCGGGGTACCCACAGATACGCAGTATTTT. It encodes CASSFGTSGVPTDTQYF.

This clonotype was counted ten times or more. V usage is TRBV28 and J usage is TRBJ1-1, with no clear D. The V end lost 5 bases, the J end lost 8 bases, and 12 bases lay between the germline ends. CDR3 length: 12 residues. CDR1 is MDHEN and CDR2 is SYDVKM in the germline V gene. This CDR3 is CASSLFQLEAFF. The CDR3 DNA reads as TGTGCCAGCAGTCTATTCCAACTAGAAGCTTTCTTT.

This clonotype was recorded many times. The chain recombines TRBV12-3 or TRBV12-4 with TRBJ1-1; TRBD1 might be the D (5 bases). V lost 5 bases, J lost 2 bases, and 12 bases lay in between. The CDR3 consists of 14 residues. CDR3 region: CASSGDPGNTEAFF. CDR3 DNA: TGTGCCAGCAGTGGGGACCCGGGAAACACTGAAGCTTTCTTT.

This clonotype showed up many times. The chain couples TRBV7-2 to TRBJ2-1; weak D call: TRBD2 (6 bases). The ends were cut back, 1 base at V and 0 bases at J, with 13 bases in the middle. The V gene's germline CDR1 is SGHTA and CDR2 FQGNSA. The CDR3 runs 17 residues. In DNA, the CDR3 is TGTGCCAGCAGCTTAGGTGGTTGGCGGGGCTCCTACAATGAGCAGTTCTTC. It encodes CASSLGGWRGSYNEQFF.

This clonotype was detected only once. A much larger clone sits a single nucleotide away, making a read error possible. This chain uses TRBV24-1 with TRBJ2-1; either TRBD1 or TRBD2 may fit D (6 bases each). The CDR3 length is 17 residues. Per the germline V gene, CDR1 is KGHDR and CDR2 is SFDVKD. CDR3 region: CVTSDYGGPKAHNEQFF. CDR3 nucleotides: TGTGTCACCAGTGATTATGGGGGGCCTAAAGCTCACAATGAGCAGTTCTTC.

The chain links TRBV6-2 or TRBV6-3 to TRBJ2-2; D gene uncertain. Germline V gene sequence: CDR1 MNHEY, CDR2 SVGEGT. The CDR3 sequence is 12 residues long. Trimming took off 4 bases at V and 4 bases at J, with 4 bases between the two ends. CDR3 sequence: CASSWVTGELFF. DNA of the CDR3: TGTGCCAGCAGTTGGGTCACCGGGGAGCTGTTTTTT.

The chain joins TRBV28 to TRBJ2-1; TRBD1 is a possible D gene (5 bases). Trimming stripped 2 bases from V and 7 bases from J, with 9 bases between. CDR1 and CDR2 (germline): MDHEN, SYDVKM. The CDR3 has 13 residues. The DNA of the CDR3 is TGTGCCAGCAGTTTAGGCAGGGTAAATGAGCAGTTCTTC. Encoded protein: CASSLGRVNEQFF.